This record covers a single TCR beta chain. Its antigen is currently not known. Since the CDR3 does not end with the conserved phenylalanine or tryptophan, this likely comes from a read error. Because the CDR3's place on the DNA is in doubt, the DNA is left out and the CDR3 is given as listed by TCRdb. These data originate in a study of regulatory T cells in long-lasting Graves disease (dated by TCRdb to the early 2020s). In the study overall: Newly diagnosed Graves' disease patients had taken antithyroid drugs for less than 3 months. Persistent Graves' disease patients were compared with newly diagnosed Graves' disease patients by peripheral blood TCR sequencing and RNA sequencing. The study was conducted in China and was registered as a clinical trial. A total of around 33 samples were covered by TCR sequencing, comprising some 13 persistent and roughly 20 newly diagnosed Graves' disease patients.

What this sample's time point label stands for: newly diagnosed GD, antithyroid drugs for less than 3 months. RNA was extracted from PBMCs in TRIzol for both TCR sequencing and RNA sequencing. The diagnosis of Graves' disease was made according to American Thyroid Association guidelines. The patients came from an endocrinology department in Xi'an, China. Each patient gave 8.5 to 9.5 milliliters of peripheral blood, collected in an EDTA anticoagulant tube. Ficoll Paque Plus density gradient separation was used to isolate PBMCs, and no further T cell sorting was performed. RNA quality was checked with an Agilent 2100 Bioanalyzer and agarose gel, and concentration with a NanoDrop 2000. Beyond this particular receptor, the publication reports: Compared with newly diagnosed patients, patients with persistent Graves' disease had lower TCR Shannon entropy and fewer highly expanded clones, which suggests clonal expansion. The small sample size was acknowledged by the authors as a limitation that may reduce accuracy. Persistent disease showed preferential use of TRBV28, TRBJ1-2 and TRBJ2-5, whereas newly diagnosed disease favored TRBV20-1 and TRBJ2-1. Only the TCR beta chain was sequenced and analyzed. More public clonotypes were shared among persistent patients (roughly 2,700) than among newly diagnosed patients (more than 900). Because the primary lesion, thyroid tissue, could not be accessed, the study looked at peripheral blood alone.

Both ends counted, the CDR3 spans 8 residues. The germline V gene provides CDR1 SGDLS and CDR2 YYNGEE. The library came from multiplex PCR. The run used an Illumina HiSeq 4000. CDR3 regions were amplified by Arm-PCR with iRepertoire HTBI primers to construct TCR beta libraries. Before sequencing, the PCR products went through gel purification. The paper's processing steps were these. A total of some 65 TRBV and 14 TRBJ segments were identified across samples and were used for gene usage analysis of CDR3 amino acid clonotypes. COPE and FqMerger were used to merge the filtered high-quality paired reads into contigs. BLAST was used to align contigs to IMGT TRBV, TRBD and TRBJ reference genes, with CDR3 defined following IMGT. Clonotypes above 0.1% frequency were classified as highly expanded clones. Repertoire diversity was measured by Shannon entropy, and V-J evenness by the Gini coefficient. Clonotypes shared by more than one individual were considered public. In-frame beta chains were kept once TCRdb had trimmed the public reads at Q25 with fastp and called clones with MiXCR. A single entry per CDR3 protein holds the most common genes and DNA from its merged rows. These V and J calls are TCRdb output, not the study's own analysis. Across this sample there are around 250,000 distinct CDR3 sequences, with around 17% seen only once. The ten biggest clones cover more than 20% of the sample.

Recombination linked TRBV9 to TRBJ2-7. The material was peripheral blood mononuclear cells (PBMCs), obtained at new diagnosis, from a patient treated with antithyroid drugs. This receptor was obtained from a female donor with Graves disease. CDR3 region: CASSVEVG.